This T cell receptor beta chain derives from a study of Graves' ophthalmopathy and Graves' hyperthyroidism. This clonotype has a count of ten or more. Symptoms, serum thyroxine and TRAb, thyroid ultrasound, and orbital computed tomography formed the diagnostic basis. PBMCs were isolated from a roughly 10 ml sample of fresh peripheral blood. Amplification targeted the TCR beta CDR3 regions, with RNA transcripts as the source material. HTBI primers were employed in first-round RT-PCR, then a second-round multiplex PCR followed. TCRdb called the multiplex PCR reads again in MiXCR, with one record for every CDR3 protein. The sample records roughly 230,000 distinct CDR3 sequences, 20% to 25% being singletons. The sample comprised peripheral blood. The receptor's source is a woman between 45 and 65 years old with Graves' ophthalmopathy.

The CDR3 region has the DNA TGCAGTGCTAGGCGATTCGGTTTCGAGGGCTCGGGTGAAGCTTTCTTT. Amino acids: CSARRFGFEGSGEAFF. The chain combines TRBV20-1 with TRBJ1-1, with unresolved D. The germline V gene has CDR1 DFQATT and CDR2 SNEGSKA (reference sequence). Deletions cut 3 bases from V and 7 bases from J, with 24 bases between. This CDR3 comprises 16 residues.